The TCR beta chain under discussion was sequenced for a study of vaccination and CD4 T cells after COVID-19. Germline loops: CDR1 MNHNS, CDR2 SASEGT. The V end lost 8 bases, the J end lost 4 bases, and 14 bases lay between the germline ends. The CDR3 length is 13 residues. The Oncomine TCR Beta short-read assay was applied to DNA of cultured CD4+ T cells. TCRdb fed the PCR reads into MiXCR, producing one record per CDR3 protein. The sample lists roughly 16,000 distinct CDR3 sequences, 73% occurring once. Remarks on this clonotype: Antigen specificity is unknown.

As for treatment: roughly nine-day PBMC culture with coronavirus spike peptide pools or control peptides (ViraFEST assay). PCR tests turned positive between March and December 2020, before US Alpha, Beta and Delta variants. This TCR was sampled from a human donor who had recovered from COVID-19. The sample taken for sequencing was CD4+ T cells from blood, cultured in vitro. The V gene is TRBV6-1, the J gene TRBJ1-2; D is unresolved. CDR3 sequence reads: CASSRRAFYGYTF. CDR3 nucleotide sequence: TGTGCCAGCTCCCGGCGGGCGTTCTATGGCTACACCTTC.